The 23 T cell receptor beta chains in this list originate from one sample, sequenced in a study of OX40 agonist ivuxolimab in advanced cancers. Library construction relied on the immunoSEQ multiplex PCR assay. TCRdb provides this immuneACCESS table in a form limited to in-frame rearrangements. Some clones are lacking; in checked studies, under half of them reflect an unresolved V gene, and why the rest are absent is not known. The sample table holds about 150,000 clones, of which 94% were seen once. In total, the top ten clones hold about 0.31% of the sample. Sequenced here: CD4+ or CD8+ T cells sorted from blood, sampled in a trial of the OX40 agonist ivuxolimab. These receptors originate from an adult with an advanced solid tumor such as melanoma, head and neck, liver or kidney cancer.

The chain carries TRBV5-6 and TRBJ1-2; no clear D. Trimming stripped 1 base from V and 1 base from J, with 8 bases between. The CDR3 has 14 residues. In germline, CDR1 is SGHDT, CDR2 YYEEEE. This chain's CDR3 is CASSLNTFNYGYTF. In nucleotides, the CDR3 is TGTGCCAGCAGCTTGAACACATTTAACTATGGCTACACCTTC.

The gene calls are TRBV18 and TRBJ1-2; the D is unclear. The germline V gene has CDR1 KGHSH and CDR2 LQKENI. V was shortened by 5 bases and J by 0 bases, with 22 bases between the two germline ends. This CDR3 is 18 amino acids long. The DNA for the CDR3 is TGTGCCAGCTCATTTGCCGTACAGACTACCCAATCTAACTATGGCTACACCTTC. Its translation: CASSFAVQTTQSNYGYTF. Complete variable domain (other parts from reference TRBV18 and TRBJ1-2): NAGVMQNPRHLVRRRGQEARLRCSPMKGHSHVYWYRQLPEEGLKFMVYLQKENIIDESGMPKERFSAEFPKEGPSILRIQQVVRGDSAAYFCASSFAVQTTQSNYGYTFGSGTRLTVV.

This chain connects TRBV14 to TRBJ1-2; 8 bases map to TRBD1. The CDR3 loop spans 16 amino acids. J was trimmed by 1 base and V by 0 bases; bases with no gene match: 4. Germline loops: CDR1 SGHDN, CDR2 FVKESK. The DNA of the CDR3 is TGTGCCAGCAGCCAAGATCTAACAGGGGGTAACTATGGCTACACCTTC. Protein sequence: CASSQDLTGGNYGYTF.

As DNA, the CDR3 is TGTGCCAGCAGTGTCGCCCCCACAGACTCCTACGAGCAGTACTTC. Encoded protein: CASSVAPTDSYEQYF. The chain couples TRBV6-1 to TRBJ2-7; D remains ambiguous. CDR3 length: 15 residues. The germline V gene has CDR1 MNHNS and CDR2 SASEGT. V shed 4 bases and J shed 0 bases, with 13 bases lying between them.

As concerns this clone: The same CDR3 arises from other DNA sequences in this sample as well. This chain joins TRBV6-6 and TRBJ2-7; tentative D call: TRBD2 (5 bases). Germline lookup yields CDR1 MNHNY and CDR2 SVGAGI (reference sequence). CDR3 size: 15 residues. The V end was cut by 0 bases, the J end by 2 bases, with 11 bases between. The CDR3, as DNA: TGTGCCAGCAGTTACTCGACGGGGAGAACCTACGAGCAGTACTTC. Amino acids: CASSYSTGRTYEQYF.

V is TRBV6-1 and J is TRBJ1-2; perhaps TRBD1 as D (6 bases). Germline lookup yields CDR1 MNHNS and CDR2 SASEGT. V was shortened by 5 bases and J by 8 bases, with 9 bases between the two germline ends. There are 11 residues in the CDR3. The CDR3 DNA reads as TGTGCCAGCAGTCCAGGGGTCGGCTACACCTTC. Translation: CASSPGVGYTF.

The rearrangement uses TRBV28 and TRBJ2-4; D is possibly TRBD1 (6 bases). The CDR3 is 13 residues long. Germline CDR1 and CDR2: MDHEN and SYDVKM. V lost 2 bases and J lost 14, with 16 bases in between. CDR3 sequence (DNA): TGTGCCAGCAGTTTAGGTACAGGGTTTCTAAAGTACTTC. Protein sequence: CASSLGTGFLKYF.

In DNA form, the CDR3 reads TGTGCCAGCCACAGGGTAGGCAACTATGGCTACACCTTC. This translates into CASHRVGNYGYTF. The chain has TRBV6-1 and TRBJ1-2; D may be TRBD1 (6 bases). Germline CDR1 is MNHNS and CDR2 is SASEGT. The CDR3 runs 13 residues. The germline V and J ends were trimmed by 8 bases and 2 bases, with 12 bases remaining between them.

V usage is TRBV28 and J usage is TRBJ1-2; no reliable D call. Germline CDR1 MDHEN, CDR2 SYDVKM. The CDR3 covers 12 residues. Deletions cut 8 bases from V and 3 bases from J, with 10 bases between. In nucleotides, the CDR3 is TGTGCCAGCGGTCAGCTTTACTATGGCTACACCTTC. Its protein product is CASGQLYYGYTF.

J is TRBJ1-4 and V is TRBV5-1; perhaps TRBD1 as D (6 bases). V lost 1 base and J lost 4, with 14 bases in between. This CDR3 is built from 16 residues. Germline loops: CDR1 SGHRS, CDR2 YFSETQ. CDR3: CASSLKLGQLNEKLFF. CDR3 in DNA: TGCGCCAGCAGCTTGAAATTAGGACAGCTTAATGAAAAACTGTTTTTT.

This clone was detected only a few times. The gene calls are TRBV11-2 and TRBJ1-1; D is unresolved. This CDR3 comprises 13 residues. Germline CDR1 SGHAT, CDR2 FQNNGV. Trimming removed 0 bases from V and 5 bases from J, with 7 bases in between. For the CDR3, the DNA is TGTGCCAGCAGCTTAGAAGGTCGAACTGAAGCTTTCTTT. It translates to CASSLEGRTEAFF.

This chain connects TRBV5-1 to TRBJ1-3; D unresolved. The CDR3 has 15 residues. With 0 bases removed from V and 4 bases from J, the gap between germline ends came to 11 bases. Germline assignment: CDR1 SGHRS and CDR2 YFSETQ. The CDR3 coding sequence is TGCGCCAGCAGCTTGGACGCGACTGTCGGAAACACCATATATTTT. This encodes CASSLDATVGNTIYF.

V gene TRBV7-2 combines with J gene TRBJ2-5; no definite D call. The ends were cut back, 5 bases at V and 2 bases at J, with 9 bases in the middle. Per the germline V gene, CDR1 is SGHTA and CDR2 is FQGNSA. The CDR3 covers 13 residues. The DNA of the CDR3 is TGTGCCAGCAGCGGCCGGGCTCAAGAGACCCAGTACTTC. Amino acids: CASSGRAQETQYF.

V is TRBV28 and J is TRBJ1-2, with TRBD1 as a possible D gene (6 bases). This CDR3 comprises 14 residues. Germline loops: CDR1 MDHEN, CDR2 SYDVKM. The V and J ends lost 2 bases and 8 bases respectively, with 15 bases between them. The CDR3 sequence is CASSLTTGRGGYTF. In DNA form, the CDR3 reads TGTGCCAGCAGTTTAACGACAGGTAGGGGCGGCTACACCTTC.

The chain carries TRBV5-3 and TRBJ1-2; weak D call: TRBD1 (5 bases). TRBV5-3 is an open reading frame whose function is uncertain. The ends were cut back, 3 bases at V and 0 bases at J, with 9 bases in the middle. The CDR3 runs to 14 residues. This CDR3 is CARSWDGPNYGYTF. In DNA form, the CDR3 reads TGTGCCAGAAGCTGGGACGGGCCTAACTATGGCTACACCTTC.

The V gene is TRBV15, the J gene TRBJ1-1; unclear D gene. Germline V gene sequence: CDR1 LNHNV, CDR2 YYDKDF (reference sequence). Trimming took 5 bases from V and 7 from J, leaving 11 bases between them. The CDR3 covers 12 residues. As DNA, the CDR3 is TGTGCCACCAGCCGAAGATCTTTTGAAGCTTTCTTT. This sequence encodes CATSRRSFEAFF.

There are a few counts of this clone. The chain combines TRBV6-6 with TRBJ2-3; D is possibly TRBD2 (7 bases). The germline V and J ends were trimmed by 1 base and 4 bases, with 12 bases remaining between them. The CDR3 length is 15 residues. CDR1 MNHNY and CDR2 SVGAGI come from the germline V gene (reference sequence). In nucleotides, the CDR3 is TGTGCCAGCAGTTACTTCGGGGGGCCGGCAGATACGCAGTATTTT. Translated: CASSYFGGPADTQYF.

The rearrangement joins TRBV6-1 to TRBJ2-6; D gene ambiguous. Germline V gene data show CDR1 as MNHNS and CDR2 as SASEGT. With 8 bases removed from V and 1 base from J, the gap between germline ends came to 3 bases. The CDR3 is made up of 12 amino acids. The DNA for the CDR3 is TGTGCCAGCCTTTCTGGGGCCAACGTCCTGACTTTC. It yields the protein CASLSGANVLTF.

The chain uses TRBV29-1 and TRBJ2-7; tentatively, D is TRBD2 (5 bases). Germline CDR1 SQVTM, CDR2 ANQGSEA. The V end lost 7 bases, the J end lost 7 bases, and 14 bases lay between the germline ends. The CDR3 is made up of 11 amino acids. The CDR3 coding sequence is TGCAGCGGGGGAGTCCCCGGGGAGCAGTACTTC. Its translation: CSGGVPGEQYF.

DNA for the CDR3: TGCGCCAGCAGCTTGGGGCACCTCAATCAGCCCCAGCATTTT. Its translation: CASSLGHLNQPQHF. The chain links TRBV5-1 to TRBJ1-5; D is unclear. This CDR3 comprises 14 residues. The germline V gene encodes CDR1 SGHRS and CDR2 YFSETQ. V lost 0 bases to trimming and J lost 3 bases, with 7 bases between them.

The chain links TRBV5-1 to TRBJ1-1; the D is unclear. Germline loops: CDR1 SGHRS, CDR2 YFSETQ. The V end was cut by 1 base, the J end by 3 bases, with 4 bases between. This CDR3 has 12 residues. The CDR3 loop reads CASSLSHTEAFF. CDR3 DNA sequence: TGCGCCAGCAGCTTGTCCCACACTGAAGCTTTCTTT. Full variable domain (remainder filled in from reference TRBV5-1 and TRBJ1-1): KAGVTQTPRYLIKTRGQQVTLSCSPISGHRSVSWYQQTPGQGLQFLFEYFSETQRNKGNFPGRFSGRQFSNSRSEMNVSTLELGDSALYLCASSLSHTEAFFGQGTRLTVV.

The genes are TRBV9 and TRBJ1-2; 8 bases are a match to TRBD1. Germline loops: CDR1 SGDLS, CDR2 YYNGEE. The CDR3 is 14 residues long. V shed 3 bases and J 8 bases; nucleotides not matched to a gene: 9. The CDR3 spells CASSAQTGVGGYTF. Here the CDR3 DNA reads TGTGCCAGCAGCGCGCAGACAGGGGTAGGCGGCTACACCTTC.

This clone was observed a handful of times. CDR3 residues: CASSLTGPGSYGYTF. Here the CDR3 DNA reads TGTGCCAGCAGCTTGACAGGACCCGGTTCCTATGGCTACACCTTC. The genes are TRBV7-2 and TRBJ1-2; tentative D call: TRBD1 (6 bases). Between the trimmed V and J ends, which lost 3 bases and 4 bases, there was a span of 15 bases. CDR1 SGHTA and CDR2 FQGNSA come from the germline V gene. This CDR3 comprises 15 residues.